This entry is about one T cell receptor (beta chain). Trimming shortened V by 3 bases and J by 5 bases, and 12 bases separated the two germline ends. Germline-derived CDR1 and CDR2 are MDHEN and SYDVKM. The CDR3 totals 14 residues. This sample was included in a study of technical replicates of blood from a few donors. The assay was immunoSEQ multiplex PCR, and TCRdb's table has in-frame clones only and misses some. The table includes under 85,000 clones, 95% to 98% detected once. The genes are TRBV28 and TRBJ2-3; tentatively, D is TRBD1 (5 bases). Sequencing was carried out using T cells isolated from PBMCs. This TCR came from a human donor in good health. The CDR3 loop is CASSFESQGDTQYF. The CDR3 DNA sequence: TGTGCCAGCAGTTTTGAATCCCAGGGAGATACGCAGTATTTT.